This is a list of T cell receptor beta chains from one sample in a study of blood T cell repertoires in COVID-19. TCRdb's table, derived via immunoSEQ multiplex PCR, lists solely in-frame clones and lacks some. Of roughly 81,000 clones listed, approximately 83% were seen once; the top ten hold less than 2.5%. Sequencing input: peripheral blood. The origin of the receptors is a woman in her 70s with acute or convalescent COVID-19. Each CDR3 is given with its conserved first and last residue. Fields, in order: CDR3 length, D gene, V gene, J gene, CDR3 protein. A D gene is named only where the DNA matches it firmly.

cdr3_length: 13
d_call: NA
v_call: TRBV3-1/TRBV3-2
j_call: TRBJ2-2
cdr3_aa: CASSSGWTGELFF

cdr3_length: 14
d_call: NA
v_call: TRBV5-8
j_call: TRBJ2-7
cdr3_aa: CASSLEAGRYEQYF

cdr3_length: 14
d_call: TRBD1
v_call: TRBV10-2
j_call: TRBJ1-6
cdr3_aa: CASSTGQGNSPLHF

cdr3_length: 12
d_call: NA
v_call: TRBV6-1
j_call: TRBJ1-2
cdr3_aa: CASSEQSYGYTF

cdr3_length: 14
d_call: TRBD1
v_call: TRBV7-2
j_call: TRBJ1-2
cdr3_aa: CASSPDRGQSGYTF

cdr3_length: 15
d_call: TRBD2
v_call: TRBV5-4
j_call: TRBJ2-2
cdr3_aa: CASSTRGGDTGELFF

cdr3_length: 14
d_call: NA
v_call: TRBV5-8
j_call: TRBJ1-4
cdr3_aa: CASSQGDFGEKLFF

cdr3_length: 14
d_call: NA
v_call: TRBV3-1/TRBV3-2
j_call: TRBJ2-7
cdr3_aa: CASSLKRRSYEQYF

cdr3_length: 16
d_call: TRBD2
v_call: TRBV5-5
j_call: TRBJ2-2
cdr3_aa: CASSLVAGVNTGELFF

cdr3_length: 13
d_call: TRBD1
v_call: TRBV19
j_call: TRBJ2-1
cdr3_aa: CAIAPSYRGEQFF

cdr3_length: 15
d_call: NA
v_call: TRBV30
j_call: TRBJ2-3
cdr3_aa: CAWSVQGTSVDTQYF

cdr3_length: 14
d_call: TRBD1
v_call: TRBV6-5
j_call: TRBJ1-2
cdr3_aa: CASRSQGTRYGYTF

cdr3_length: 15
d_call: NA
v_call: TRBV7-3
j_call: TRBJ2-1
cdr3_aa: CASSLTGAAYNEQFF

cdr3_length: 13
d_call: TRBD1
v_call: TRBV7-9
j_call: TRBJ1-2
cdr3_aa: CASSSDRVVGYTF

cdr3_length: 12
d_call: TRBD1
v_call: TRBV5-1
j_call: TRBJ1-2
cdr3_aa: CASSGTEYGYTF

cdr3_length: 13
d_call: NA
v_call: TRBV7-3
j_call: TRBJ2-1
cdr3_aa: CASSPGSFNEQFF

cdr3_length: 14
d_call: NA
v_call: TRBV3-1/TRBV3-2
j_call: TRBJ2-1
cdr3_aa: CASSSTGVSNEQFF

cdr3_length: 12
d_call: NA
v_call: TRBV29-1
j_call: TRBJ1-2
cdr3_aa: CSVAPGNYGYTF

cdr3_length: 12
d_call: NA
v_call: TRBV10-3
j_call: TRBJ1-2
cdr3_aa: CATKGDDYGYTF

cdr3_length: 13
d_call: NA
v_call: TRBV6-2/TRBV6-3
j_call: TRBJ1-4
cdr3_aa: CASSFYSDEKLFF

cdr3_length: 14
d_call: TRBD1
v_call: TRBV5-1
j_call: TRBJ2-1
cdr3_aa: CASSTMTGNNEQFF

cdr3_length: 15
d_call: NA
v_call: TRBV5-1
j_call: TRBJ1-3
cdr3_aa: CASSLQASSGNTIYF

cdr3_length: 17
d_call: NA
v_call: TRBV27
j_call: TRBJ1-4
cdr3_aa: CASSLSSRSATNEKLFF

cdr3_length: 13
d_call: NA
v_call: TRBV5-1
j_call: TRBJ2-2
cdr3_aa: CASSLQGSRELFF

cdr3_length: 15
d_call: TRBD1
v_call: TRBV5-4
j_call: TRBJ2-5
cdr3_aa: CASSIGTGVWETQYF

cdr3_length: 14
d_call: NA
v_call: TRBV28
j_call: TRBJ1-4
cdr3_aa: CASSFQGNNEKLFF

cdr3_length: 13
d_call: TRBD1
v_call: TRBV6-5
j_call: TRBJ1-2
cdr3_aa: CASSYDRDYGYTF

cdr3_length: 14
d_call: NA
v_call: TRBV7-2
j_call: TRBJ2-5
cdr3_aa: CASSLDRSQETQYF

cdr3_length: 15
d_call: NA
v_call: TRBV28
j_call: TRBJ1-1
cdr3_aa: CASSLHSAVNTEAFF

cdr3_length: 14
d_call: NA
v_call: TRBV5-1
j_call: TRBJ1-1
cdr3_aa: CASSSRPMNTEAFF

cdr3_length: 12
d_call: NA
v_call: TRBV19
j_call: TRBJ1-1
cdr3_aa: CASTQMGLQAFF

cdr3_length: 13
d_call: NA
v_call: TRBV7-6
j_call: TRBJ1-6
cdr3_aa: CASSLSTDSPLHF

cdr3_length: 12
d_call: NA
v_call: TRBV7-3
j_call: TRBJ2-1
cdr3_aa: CASSFPPSEQFF

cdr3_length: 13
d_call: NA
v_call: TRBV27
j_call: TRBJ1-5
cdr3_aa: CASSLSQGQPQHF

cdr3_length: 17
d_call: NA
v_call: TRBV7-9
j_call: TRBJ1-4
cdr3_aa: CASSPLASGLTNEKLFF

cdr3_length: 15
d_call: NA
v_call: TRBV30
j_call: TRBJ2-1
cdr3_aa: CAWSVALGGFNEQFF

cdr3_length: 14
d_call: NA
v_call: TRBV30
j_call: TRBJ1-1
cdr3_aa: CAWLPGHKNTEAFF

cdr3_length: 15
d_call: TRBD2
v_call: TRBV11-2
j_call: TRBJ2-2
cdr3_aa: CASSFGDYYTGELFF

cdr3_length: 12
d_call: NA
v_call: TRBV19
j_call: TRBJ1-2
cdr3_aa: CASRGRGYGYTF

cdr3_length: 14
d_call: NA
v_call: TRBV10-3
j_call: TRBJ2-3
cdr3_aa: CAISESGGSDTQYF

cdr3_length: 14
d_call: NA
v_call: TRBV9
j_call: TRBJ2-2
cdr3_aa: CASSVDGGAGELFF

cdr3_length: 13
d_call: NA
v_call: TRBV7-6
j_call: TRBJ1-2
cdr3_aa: CASSSGLSYGYTF

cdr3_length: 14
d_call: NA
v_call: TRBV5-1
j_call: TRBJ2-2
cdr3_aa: CASQGPGFTGELFF

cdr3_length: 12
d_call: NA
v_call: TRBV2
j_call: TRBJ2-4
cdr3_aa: CAIEGAKNIQYF

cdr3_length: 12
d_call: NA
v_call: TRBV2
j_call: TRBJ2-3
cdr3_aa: CASKDITDTQYF

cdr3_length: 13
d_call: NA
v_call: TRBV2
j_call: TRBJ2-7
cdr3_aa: CASKAVPGGEQYF

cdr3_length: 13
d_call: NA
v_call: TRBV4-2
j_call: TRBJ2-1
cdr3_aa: CASSQETGLGQFF

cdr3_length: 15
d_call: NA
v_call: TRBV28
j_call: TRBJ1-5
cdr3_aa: CASNPTGVRSQPQHF

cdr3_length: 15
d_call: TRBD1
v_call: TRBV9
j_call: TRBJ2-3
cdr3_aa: CASSVGQGRFDTQYF

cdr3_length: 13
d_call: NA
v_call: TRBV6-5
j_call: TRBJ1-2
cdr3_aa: CASSYDSNYGYTF

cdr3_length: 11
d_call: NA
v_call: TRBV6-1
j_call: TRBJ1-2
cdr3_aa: CASSEVEVLTF

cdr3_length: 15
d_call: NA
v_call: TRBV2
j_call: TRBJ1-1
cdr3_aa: CASRARVSGNTEAFF

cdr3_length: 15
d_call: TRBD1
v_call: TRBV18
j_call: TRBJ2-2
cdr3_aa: CASTAWAGGTGELFF

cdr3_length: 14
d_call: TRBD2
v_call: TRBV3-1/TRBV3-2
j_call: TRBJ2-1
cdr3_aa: CASSQMTSATEQFF

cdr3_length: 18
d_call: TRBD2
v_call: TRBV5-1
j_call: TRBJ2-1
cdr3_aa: CASSQRWTSGSSYNEQFF

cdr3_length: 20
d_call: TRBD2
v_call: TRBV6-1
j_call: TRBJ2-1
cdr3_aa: CASSDPRTSGGVSSYNEQFF

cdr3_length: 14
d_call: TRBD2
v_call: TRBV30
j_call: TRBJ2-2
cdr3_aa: CAWSPPGGAGELFF

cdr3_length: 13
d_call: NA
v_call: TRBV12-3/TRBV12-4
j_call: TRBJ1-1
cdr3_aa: CASSFGAATEAFF

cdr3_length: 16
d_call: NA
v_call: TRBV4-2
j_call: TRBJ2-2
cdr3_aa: CASSQFPGPNTGELFF

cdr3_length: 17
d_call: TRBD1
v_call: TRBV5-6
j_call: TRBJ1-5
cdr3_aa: CASSFTTGTGEDQPQHF